This TCR beta chain comes out of a study of molecular identifiers for immune sequencing clone quantification. Germline loops: CDR1 DFQATT, CDR2 SNEGSKA (reference sequence). Trimming removed 6 bases from V and 7 bases from J, with 22 bases in between. The CDR3 sequence is 14 residues long. Sorting captured naive CD8 T cells as CD8+CD4-CCR7+CD45RA+. TCRdb called the PCR reads again in MiXCR, with one record for every CDR3 protein. This sample has about 100,000 distinct CDR3 sequences, with around a third found just once. The receptor comes from a human donor in good health. Some libraries in this study had Jurkat cell RNA spiked in. Sequences were obtained from naive CD8+ T cells from blood, with Jurkat cell RNA spiked in. Described subset: FACS-sorted CD8+CD4-CCR7+CD45RA+ naive T cells. This sequence joins TRBV20-1 and TRBJ2-7; no firm D call. The CDR3 reads CSASVRAPGREQYF. In DNA, the CDR3 is TGCAGTGCATCCGTCCGGGCCCCCGGACGAGAGCAGTACTTC.